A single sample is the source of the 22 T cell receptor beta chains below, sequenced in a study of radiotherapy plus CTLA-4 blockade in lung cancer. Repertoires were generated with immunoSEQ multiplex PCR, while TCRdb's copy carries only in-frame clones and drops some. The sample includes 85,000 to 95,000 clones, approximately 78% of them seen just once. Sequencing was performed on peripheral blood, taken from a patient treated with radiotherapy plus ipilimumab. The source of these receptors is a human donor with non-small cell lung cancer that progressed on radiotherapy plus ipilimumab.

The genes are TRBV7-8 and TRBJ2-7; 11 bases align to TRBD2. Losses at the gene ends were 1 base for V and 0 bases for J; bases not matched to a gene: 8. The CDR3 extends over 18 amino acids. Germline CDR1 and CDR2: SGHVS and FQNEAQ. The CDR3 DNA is TGTGCCAGCAGCTTAGGCTCCCTAGCGGGAGGTAGCTCCTACGAGCAGTACTTC. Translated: CASSLGSLAGGSSYEQYF.

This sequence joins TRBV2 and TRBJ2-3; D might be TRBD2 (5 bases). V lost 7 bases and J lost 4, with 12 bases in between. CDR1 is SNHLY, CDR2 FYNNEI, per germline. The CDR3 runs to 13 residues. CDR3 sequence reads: CASKDSAADTQYF. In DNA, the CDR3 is TGTGCCAGCAAGGACTCGGCTGCAGATACGCAGTATTTT.

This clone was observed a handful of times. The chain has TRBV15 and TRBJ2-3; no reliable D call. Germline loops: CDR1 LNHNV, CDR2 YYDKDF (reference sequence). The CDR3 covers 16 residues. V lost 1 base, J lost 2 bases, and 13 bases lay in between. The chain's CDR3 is CATSRGMAGATDTQYF. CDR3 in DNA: TGTGCCACCAGCAGAGGAATGGCCGGAGCCACAGATACGCAGTATTTT. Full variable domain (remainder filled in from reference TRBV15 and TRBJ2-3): DAMVIQNPRYQVTQFGKPVTLSCSQTLNHNVMYWYQQKSSQAPKLLFHYYDKDFNNEADTPDNFQSRRPNTSFCFLDIRSPGLGDTAMYLCATSRGMAGATDTQYFGPGTRLTVL.

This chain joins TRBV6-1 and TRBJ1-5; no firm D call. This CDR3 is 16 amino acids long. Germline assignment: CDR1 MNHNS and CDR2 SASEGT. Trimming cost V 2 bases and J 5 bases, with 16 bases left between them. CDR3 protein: CASSERVTQQYQPQHF. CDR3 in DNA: TGTGCCAGCAGTGAACGTGTGACACAACAATATCAGCCCCAGCATTTT.

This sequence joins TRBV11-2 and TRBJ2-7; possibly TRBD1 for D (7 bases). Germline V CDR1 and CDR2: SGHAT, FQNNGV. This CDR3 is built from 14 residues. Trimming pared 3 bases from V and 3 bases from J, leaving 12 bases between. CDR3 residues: CASSFRGDNYEQYF. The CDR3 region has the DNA TGTGCCAGCAGCTTCAGGGGGGACAACTACGAGCAGTACTTC.

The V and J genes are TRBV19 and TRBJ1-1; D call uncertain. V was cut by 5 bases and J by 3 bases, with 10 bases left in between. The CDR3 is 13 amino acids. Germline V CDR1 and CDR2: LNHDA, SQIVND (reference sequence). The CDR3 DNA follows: TGTGCCAGTAGTCGGCAGAGACACACTGAAGCTTTCTTT. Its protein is CASSRQRHTEAFF. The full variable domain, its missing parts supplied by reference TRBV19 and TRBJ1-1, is DGGITQSPKYLFRKEGQNVTLSCEQNLNHDAMYWYRQDPGQGLRLIYYSQIVNDFQKGDIAEGYSVSREKKESFPLTVTSAQKNPTAFYLCASSRQRHTEAFFGQGTRLTVV.

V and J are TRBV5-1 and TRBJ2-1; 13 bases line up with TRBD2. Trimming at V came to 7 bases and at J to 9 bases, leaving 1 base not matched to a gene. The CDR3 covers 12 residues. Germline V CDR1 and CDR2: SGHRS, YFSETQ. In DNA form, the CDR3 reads TGCGCCAGCGGACTAGCGGGAGTTGAGCAGTTCTTC. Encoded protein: CASGLAGVEQFF. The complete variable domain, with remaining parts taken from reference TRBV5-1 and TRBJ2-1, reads KAGVTQTPRYLIKTRGQQVTLSCSPISGHRSVSWYQQTPGQGLQFLFEYFSETQRNKGNFPGRFSGRQFSNSRSEMNVSTLELGDSALYLCASGLAGVEQFFGPGTRLTVL.

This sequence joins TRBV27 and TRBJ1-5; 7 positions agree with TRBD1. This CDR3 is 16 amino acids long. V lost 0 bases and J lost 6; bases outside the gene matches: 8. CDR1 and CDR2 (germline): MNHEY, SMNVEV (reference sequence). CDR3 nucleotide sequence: TGTGCCAGCAGTTTATCTGGCAGGGGGGACGTTCAGCCCCAGCATTTT. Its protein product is CASSLSGRGDVQPQHF.

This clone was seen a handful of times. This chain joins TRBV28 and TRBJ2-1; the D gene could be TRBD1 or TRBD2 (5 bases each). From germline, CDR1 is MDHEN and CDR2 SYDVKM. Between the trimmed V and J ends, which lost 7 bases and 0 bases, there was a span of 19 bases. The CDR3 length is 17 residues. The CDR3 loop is CASTSLDGASSYNEQFF. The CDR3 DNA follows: TGTGCCAGCACCTCCTTAGACGGGGCTAGCTCCTACAATGAGCAGTTCTTC.

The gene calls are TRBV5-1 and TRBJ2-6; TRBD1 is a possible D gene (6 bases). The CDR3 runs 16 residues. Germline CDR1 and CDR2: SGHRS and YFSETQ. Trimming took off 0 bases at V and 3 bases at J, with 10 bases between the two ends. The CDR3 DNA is TGCGCCAGCAGCTTGGCCAGGGGTGTTGGGGCCAACGTCCTGACTTTC. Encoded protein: CASSLARGVGANVLTF.

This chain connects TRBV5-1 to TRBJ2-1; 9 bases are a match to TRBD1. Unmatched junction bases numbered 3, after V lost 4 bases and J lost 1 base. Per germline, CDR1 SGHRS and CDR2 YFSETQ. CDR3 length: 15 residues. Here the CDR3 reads CASSRQGGSYNEQFF. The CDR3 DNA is TGCGCCAGCAGCAGACAGGGGGGATCCTACAATGAGCAGTTCTTC.

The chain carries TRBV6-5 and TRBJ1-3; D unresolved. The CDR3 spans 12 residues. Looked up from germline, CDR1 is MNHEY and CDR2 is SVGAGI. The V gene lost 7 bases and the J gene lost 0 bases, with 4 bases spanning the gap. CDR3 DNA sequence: TGTGCCAGCACGGGCTCTGGAAACACCATATATTTT. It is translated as CASTGSGNTIYF.

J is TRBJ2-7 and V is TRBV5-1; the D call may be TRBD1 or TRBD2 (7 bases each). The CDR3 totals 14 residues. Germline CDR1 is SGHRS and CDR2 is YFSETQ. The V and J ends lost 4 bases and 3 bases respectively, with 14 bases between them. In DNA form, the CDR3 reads TGCGCCAGCAGCCGGCAGGGGGGGAGCTACGAGCAGTACTTC. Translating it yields CASSRQGGSYEQYF.

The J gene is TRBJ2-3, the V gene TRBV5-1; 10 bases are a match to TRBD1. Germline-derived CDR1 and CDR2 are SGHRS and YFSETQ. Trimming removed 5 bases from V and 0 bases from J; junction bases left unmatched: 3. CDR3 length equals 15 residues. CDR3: CASSRQGASTDTQYF. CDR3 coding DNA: TGCGCCAGCAGTAGACAGGGGGCGAGCACAGATACGCAGTATTTT.

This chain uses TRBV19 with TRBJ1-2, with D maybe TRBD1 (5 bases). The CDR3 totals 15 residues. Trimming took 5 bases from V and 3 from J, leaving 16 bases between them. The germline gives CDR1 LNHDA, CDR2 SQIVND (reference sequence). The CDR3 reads CASSPGGVFDYGYTF. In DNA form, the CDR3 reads TGTGCCAGTAGTCCCGGGGGGGTTTTTGACTATGGCTACACCTTC.

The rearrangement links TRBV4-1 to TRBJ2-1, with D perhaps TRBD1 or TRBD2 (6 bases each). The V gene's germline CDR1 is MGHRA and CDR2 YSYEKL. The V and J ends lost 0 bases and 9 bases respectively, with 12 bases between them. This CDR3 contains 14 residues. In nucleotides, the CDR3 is TGCGCCAGCAGCCAAGAGAGGGGGGTAGGTGAGCAGTTCTTC. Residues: CASSQERGVGEQFF.

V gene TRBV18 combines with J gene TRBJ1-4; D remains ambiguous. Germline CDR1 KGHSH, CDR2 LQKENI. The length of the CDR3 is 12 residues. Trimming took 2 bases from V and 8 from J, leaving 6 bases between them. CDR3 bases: TGTGCCAGCTCACCATCCTTGGAAAAACTGTTTTTT. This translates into CASSPSLEKLFF.

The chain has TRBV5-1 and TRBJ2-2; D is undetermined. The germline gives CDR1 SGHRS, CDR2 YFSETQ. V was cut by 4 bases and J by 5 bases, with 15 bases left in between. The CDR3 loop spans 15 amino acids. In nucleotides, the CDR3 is TGCGCCAGCAGCCCGCCCCTTCGGGCGACCGGGGAGCTGTTTTTT. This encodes CASSPPLRATGELFF.

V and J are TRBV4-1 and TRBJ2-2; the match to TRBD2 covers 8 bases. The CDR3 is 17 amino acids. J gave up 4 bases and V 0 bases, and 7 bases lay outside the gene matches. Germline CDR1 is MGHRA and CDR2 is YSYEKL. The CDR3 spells CASSQEISGSSTGELFF. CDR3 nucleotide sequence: TGCGCCAGCAGCCAAGAGATAAGCGGGAGTAGCACCGGGGAGCTGTTTTTT.

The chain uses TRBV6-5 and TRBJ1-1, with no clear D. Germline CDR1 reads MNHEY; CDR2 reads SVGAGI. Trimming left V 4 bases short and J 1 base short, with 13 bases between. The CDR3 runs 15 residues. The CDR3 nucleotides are TGTGCCAGCAGTTTAGTTTTTCTGGGGAACACTGAAGCTTTCTTT. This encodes CASSLVFLGNTEAFF.

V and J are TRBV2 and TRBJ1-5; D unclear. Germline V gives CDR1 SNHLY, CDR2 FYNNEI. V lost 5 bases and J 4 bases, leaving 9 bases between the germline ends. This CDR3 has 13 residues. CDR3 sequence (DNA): TGTGCCAGCAGTAGGGTCCGTAATCAGCCCCAGCATTTT. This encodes CASSRVRNQPQHF.

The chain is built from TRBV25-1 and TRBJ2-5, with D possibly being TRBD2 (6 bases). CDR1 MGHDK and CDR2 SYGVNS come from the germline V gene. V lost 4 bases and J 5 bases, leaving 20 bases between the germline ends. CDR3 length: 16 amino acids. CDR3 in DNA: TGTGCCAGCAGTGCGCCATGGGACGGCGGGGAGGAGACCCAGTACTTC. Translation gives CASSAPWDGGEETQYF.